Shown below are 11 T cell receptor beta chains from a single sample sequenced in a study of cytomegalovirus exposure and HLA in healthy donors. 60 Vbeta and 13 Jbeta primers were used in PCR. The protocol was immunoSEQ multiplex PCR, while the TCRdb copy is restricted to in-frame clones and leaves out a portion. The sample has about 200,000 clones; 79% are singletons. The sample was PBMCs. These receptors all come from a woman in her forties or fifties in good health and CMV-seronegative.

This clone is a singleton in its sample. CDR3 region: CASSPPRLADTDTQYF. The CDR3 DNA follows: TGTGCCAGCAGTCCCCCGAGGCTAGCGGACACAGATACGCAGTATTTT. The rearrangement joins TRBV28 to TRBJ2-3, with 7 bases identical to TRBD2. V lost 5 bases to trimming and J lost 2 bases; unmatched junction nucleotides: 10. Germline V gene data show CDR1 as MDHEN and CDR2 as SYDVKM. This CDR3 region has 16 residues.

This chain connects TRBV7-9 to TRBJ1-3, with D possibly being TRBD1 (6 bases). Germline V gene sequence: CDR1 SEHNR, CDR2 FQNEAQ (reference sequence). The CDR3 is made up of 15 amino acids. V lost 1 base, J lost 2 bases, and 9 bases lay in between. CDR3 protein: CASSLGTDTGNTIYF. The CDR3 DNA reads TGTGCCAGCAGCTTAGGGACAGATACTGGAAACACCATATATTTT. Full variable domain (remainder filled in from reference TRBV7-9 and TRBJ1-3): DTGVSQNPRHKITKRGQNVTFRCDPISEHNRLYWYRQTLGQGPEFLTYFQNEAQLEKSRLLSDRFSAERPKGSFSTLEIQRTEQGDSAMYLCASSLGTDTGNTIYFGEGSWLTVV.

This chain's CDR3 is CASSDGTVSYNEQFF. The CDR3 nucleotides read TGTGCCAGCAGCGATGGGACAGTCTCCTACAATGAGCAGTTCTTC. V usage is TRBV7-3 and J usage is TRBJ2-1, with 7 bases lining up with TRBD1. The CDR3 is made up of 15 amino acids. The V and J ends lost 5 bases and 0 bases, in that order; junction bases with no gene match: 4. Germline CDR1 reads SGHTA; CDR2 reads FQGTGA.

The gene calls are TRBV7-2 and TRBJ1-1; 11 positions match TRBD1. Trimming at V came to 4 bases and at J to 8 bases, leaving 6 bases not matched to a gene. Germline CDR1 and CDR2: SGHTA and FQGNSA. The CDR3 is 14 residues long. The CDR3 DNA sequence: TGTGCCAGCAGCTGGGGCCGGACAGGGGGCGAAGCTTTCTTT. This sequence encodes CASSWGRTGGEAFF. The full variable domain, with the rest looked up from reference TRBV7-2 and TRBJ1-1, is GAGVSQSPSNKVTEKGKDVELRCDPISGHTALYWYRQSLGQGLEFLIYFQGNSAPDKSGLPSDRFSAERTGGSVSTLTIQRTQQEDSAVYLCASSWGRTGGEAFFGQGTRLTVV.

The genes are TRBV6-1 and TRBJ2-3; D unresolved. V dropped 1 base and J dropped 6 bases, with 14 bases sitting between them. Germline V gives CDR1 MNHNS, CDR2 SASEGT. The length of the CDR3 is 15 residues. CDR3 sequence reads: CASSEGAPRRDTQYF. As DNA, the CDR3 is TGTGCCAGCAGTGAAGGGGCGCCACGCCGGGATACGCAGTATTTT.

This sequence joins TRBV7-2 and TRBJ1-1, with D maybe TRBD1 (5 bases). V was shortened by 5 bases and J by 2 bases, with 15 bases between the two germline ends. The CDR3 is made up of 15 amino acids. CDR1 is SGHTA and CDR2 is FQGNSA in the germline V gene. The CDR3 here is CASSSASGINTEAFF. CDR3 sequence (DNA): TGTGCCAGCAGCAGCGCCTCAGGGATTAACACTGAAGCTTTCTTT.

The V call is TRBV15, the J call TRBJ2-2; TRBD1 aligns across 9 bases. CDR1 and CDR2 (germline): LNHNV, YYDKDF (reference sequence). The V segment lost 5 bases and the J segment 7 bases; nucleotides outside the gene matches: 8. The CDR3 extends over 15 amino acids. This CDR3 is CATSRDREDNGELFF. The CDR3 DNA reads as TGTGCCACCAGCCGGGACAGGGAGGACAACGGGGAGCTGTTTTTT.

The chain employs TRBV7-6 and TRBJ1-3, with D perhaps TRBD1 (5 bases). CDR3 size: 16 residues. The germline V gene has CDR1 SGHVS and CDR2 FNYEAQ. Deletions cut 7 bases from V and 0 bases from J, with 16 bases between. This chain's CDR3 is CASTQGGAPSGNTIYF. The CDR3 region has the DNA TGTGCCAGCACCCAAGGAGGGGCTCCCTCTGGAAACACCATATATTTT.

The chain is built from TRBV18 and TRBJ1-2; 7 positions agree with TRBD1. The CDR3 has 16 amino acids. The germline CDR1 and CDR2 sequences are KGHSH and LQKENI. V was clipped by 8 bases and J by 1 base; unmatched bases: 13. This CDR3 is CASTQGDGWFNYGYTF. The CDR3 nucleotides are TGTGCCAGCACTCAGGGGGACGGATGGTTTAACTATGGCTACACCTTC.

The chain carries TRBV7-9 and TRBJ2-7; TRBD1 matches 9 bases. Germline V gene sequence: CDR1 SEHNR, CDR2 FQNEAQ (reference sequence). Losses at the gene ends were 5 bases for V and 5 bases for J; bases not matched to a gene: 7. This CDR3 has 14 amino acids. This chain's CDR3 is CASSTRQGVNEQYF. As DNA, the CDR3 is TGTGCCAGCAGCACCCGACAGGGGGTCAACGAGCAGTACTTC.

The V and J genes are TRBV7-2 and TRBJ2-1; D uncertain. The germline V and J ends were trimmed by 5 bases and 4 bases, with 12 bases remaining between them. CDR1 and CDR2 from the germline V gene are SGHTA and FQGNSA. This CDR3 is 14 amino acids long. CDR3 loop: CASSDFGPYNEQFF. DNA of the CDR3: TGTGCCAGCAGCGACTTTGGTCCATACAATGAGCAGTTCTTC.